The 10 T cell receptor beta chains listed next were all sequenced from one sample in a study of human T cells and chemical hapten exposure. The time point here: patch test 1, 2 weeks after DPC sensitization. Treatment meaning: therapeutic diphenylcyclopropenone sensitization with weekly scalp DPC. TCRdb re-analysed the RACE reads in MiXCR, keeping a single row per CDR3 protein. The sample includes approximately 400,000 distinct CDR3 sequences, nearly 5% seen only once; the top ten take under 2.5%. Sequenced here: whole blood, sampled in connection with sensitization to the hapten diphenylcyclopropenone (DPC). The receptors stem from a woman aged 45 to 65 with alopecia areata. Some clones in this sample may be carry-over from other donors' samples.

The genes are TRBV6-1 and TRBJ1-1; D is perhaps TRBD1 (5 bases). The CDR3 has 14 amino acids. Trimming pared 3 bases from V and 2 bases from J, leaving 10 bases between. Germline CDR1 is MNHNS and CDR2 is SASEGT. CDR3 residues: CASSDWDDNTEAFF. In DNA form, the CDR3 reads TGTGCCAGCAGTGATTGGGACGATAACACTGAAGCTTTCTTT.

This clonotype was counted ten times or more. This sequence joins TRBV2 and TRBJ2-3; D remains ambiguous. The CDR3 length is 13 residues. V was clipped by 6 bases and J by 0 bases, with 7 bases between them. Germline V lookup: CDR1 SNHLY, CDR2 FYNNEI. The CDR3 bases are TGTGCCAGCAGGTCCGACAGCACAGATACGCAGTATTTT. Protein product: CASRSDSTDTQYF.

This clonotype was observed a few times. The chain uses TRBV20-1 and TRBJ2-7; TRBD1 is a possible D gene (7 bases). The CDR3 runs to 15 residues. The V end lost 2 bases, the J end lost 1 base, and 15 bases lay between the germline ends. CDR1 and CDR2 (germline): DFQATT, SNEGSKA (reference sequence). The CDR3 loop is CSARMRPGGSYEQYF. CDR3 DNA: TGCAGTGCTAGAATGAGGCCAGGGGGGTCCTACGAGCAGTACTTC.

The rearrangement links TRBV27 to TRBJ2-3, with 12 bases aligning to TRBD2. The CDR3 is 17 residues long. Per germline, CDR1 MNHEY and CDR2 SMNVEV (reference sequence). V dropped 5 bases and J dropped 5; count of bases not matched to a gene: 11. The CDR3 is CASSLLLAGGPEDTQYF. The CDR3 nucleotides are TGTGCCAGCAGTCTCCTGCTAGCGGGAGGGCCAGAAGATACGCAGTATTTT.

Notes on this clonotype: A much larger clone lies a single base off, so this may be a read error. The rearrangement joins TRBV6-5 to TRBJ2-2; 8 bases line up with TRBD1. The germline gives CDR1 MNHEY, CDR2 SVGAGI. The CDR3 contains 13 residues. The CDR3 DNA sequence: TGTGCCAGCAGGGGACAGGCCACCGGGAAGCTGTTTTTT. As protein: CASRGQATGKLFF.

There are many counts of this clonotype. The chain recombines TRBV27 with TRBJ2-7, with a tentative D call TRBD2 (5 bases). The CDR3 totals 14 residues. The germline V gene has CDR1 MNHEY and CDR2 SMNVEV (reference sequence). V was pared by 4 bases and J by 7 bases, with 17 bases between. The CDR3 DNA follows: TGTGCCAGCAGTTCTGACATCCTACCGGGGGAGCAGTACTTC. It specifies CASSSDILPGEQYF.

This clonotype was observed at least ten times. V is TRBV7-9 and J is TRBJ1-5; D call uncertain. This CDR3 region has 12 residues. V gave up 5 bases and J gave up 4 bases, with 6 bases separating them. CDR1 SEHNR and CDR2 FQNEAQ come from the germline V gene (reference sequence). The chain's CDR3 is CASSHRNQPQHF. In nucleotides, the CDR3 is TGTGCCAGCAGCCATCGTAATCAGCCCCAGCATTTT. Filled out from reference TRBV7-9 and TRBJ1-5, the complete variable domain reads DTGVSQNPRHKITKRGQNVTFRCDPISEHNRLYWYRQTLGQGPEFLTYFQNEAQLEKSRLLSDRFSAERPKGSFSTLEIQRTEQGDSAMYLCASSHRNQPQHFGDGTRLSIL.

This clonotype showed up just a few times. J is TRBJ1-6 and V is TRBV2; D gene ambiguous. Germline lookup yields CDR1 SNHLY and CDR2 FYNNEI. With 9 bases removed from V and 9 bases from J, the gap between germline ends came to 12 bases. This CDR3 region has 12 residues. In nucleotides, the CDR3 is TGTGCCAGTCGTTATGTTGGTTCACCCCTCCACTTT. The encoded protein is CASRYVGSPLHF.

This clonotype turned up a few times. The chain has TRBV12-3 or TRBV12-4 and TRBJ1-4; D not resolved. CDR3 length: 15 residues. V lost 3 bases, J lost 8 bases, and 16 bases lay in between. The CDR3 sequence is CASSLGSGGEEKLFF. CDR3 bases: TGTGCCAGCAGTTTGGGGTCCGGAGGCGAGGAAAAACTGTTTTTT.

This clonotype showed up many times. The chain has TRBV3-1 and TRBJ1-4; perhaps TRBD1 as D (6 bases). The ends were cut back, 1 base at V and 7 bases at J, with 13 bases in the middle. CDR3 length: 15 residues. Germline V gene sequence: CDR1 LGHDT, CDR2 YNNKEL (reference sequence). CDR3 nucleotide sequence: TGTGCCAGCAGCCAAGTGTCACGGGGGGCTGAAAAACTGTTTTTT. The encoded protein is CASSQVSRGAEKLFF.